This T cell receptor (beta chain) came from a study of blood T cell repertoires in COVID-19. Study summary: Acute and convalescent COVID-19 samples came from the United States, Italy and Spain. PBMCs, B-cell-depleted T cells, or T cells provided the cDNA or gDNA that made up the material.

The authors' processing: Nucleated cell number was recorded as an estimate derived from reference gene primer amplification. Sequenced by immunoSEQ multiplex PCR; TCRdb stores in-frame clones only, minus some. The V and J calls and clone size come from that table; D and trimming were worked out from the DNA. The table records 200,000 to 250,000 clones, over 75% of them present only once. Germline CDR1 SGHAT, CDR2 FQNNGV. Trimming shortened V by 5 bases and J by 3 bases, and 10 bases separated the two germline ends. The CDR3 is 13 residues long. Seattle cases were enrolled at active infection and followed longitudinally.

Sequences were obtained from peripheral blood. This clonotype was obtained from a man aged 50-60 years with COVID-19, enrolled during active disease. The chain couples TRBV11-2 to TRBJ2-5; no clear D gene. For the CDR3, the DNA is TGTGCCAGCAGCGTTGGAGATAAAGAGACCCAGTACTTC. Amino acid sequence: CASSVGDKETQYF. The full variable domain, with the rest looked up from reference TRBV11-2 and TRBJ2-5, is EAGVAQSPRYKIIEKRQSVAFWCNPISGHATLYWYQQILGQGPKLLIQFQNNGVVDDSQLPKDRFSAERLKGVDSTLKIQPAKLEDSAVYLCASSVGDKETQYFGPGTRLLVL.